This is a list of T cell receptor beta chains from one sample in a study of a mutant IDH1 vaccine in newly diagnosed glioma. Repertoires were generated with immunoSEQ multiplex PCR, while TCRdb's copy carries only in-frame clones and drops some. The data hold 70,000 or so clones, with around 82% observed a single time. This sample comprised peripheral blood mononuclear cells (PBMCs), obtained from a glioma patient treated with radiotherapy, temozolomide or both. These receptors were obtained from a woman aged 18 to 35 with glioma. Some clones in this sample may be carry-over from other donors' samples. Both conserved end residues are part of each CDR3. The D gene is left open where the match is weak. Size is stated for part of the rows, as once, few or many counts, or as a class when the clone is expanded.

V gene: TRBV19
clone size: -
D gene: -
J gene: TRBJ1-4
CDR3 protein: CASSILTYEKLFF
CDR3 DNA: TGTGCCAGTAGTATTCTCACATATGAAAAACTGTTTTTT

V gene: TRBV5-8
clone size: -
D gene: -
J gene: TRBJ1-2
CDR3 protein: CASSLAVGRNNGYTF
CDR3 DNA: TGTGCCAGCAGCTTGGCTGTGGGACGGAATAACGGCTACACCTTC

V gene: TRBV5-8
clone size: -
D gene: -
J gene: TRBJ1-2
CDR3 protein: CASSLPGRDFDYGYTF
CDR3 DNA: TGTGCCAGCAGCTTACCCGGCAGGGACTTCGACTATGGCTACACCTTC

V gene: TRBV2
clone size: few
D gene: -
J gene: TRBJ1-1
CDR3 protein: CASRTDRLNTEAFF
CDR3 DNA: TGTGCCAGCAGAACGGACAGACTGAACACTGAAGCTTTCTTT

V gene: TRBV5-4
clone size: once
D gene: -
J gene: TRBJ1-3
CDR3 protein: CASSFGGLSSGNTIYF
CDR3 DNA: TGTGCCAGCAGCTTTGGGGGGTTATCCTCTGGAAACACCATATATTTT

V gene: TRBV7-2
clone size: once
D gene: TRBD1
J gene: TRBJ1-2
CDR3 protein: CASSLARQGFDGYTF
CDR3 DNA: TGTGCCAGCAGCTTAGCGAGACAGGGTTTTGATGGCTACACCTTC

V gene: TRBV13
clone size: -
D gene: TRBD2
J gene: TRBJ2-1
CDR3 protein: CASSFRGPRGLAGGFDNEQFF
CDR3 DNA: TGTGCCAGCAGTTTCAGGGGTCCAAGGGGACTAGCGGGAGGGTTCGACAATGAGCAGTTCTTC

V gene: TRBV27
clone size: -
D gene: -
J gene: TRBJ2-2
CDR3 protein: CASSLSRRVNTGELFF
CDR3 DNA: TGTGCCAGCAGTTTATCTCGGCGAGTAAACACCGGGGAGCTGTTTTTT

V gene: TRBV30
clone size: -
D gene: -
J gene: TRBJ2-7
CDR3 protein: CAWRQGHSYEQYF
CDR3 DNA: TGTGCCTGGAGACAGGGCCATTCCTACGAGCAGTACTTC

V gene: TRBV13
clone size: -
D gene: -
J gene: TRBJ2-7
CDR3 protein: CASSLGRREQYF
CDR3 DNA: TGTGCCAGCAGCTTAGGCAGGCGGGAGCAGTACTTC

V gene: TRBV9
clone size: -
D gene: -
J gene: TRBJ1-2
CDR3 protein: CASSVSRESFNYGYTF
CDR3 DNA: TGTGCCAGCAGCGTTTCACGGGAGTCCTTTAACTATGGCTACACCTTC

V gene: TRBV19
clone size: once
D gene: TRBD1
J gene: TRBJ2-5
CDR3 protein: CASRLAGGVGVGVAQYF
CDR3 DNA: TGTGCCAGTAGATTGGCAGGGGGCGTAGGGGTTGGAGTGGCCCAGTACTTC

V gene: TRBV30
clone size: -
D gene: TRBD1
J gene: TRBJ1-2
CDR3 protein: CAWSRDRLLYGYTF
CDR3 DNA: TGTGCCTGGAGTCGGGACAGGTTACTCTATGGCTACACCTTC

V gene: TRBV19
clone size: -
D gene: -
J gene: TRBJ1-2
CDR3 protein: CASSSPARFYGYTF
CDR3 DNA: TGTGCCAGTAGTTCCCCCGCGCGTTTCTATGGCTACACCTTC

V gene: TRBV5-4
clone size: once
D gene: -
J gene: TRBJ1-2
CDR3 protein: CASSSYQGNYGYTF
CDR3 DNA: TGTGCCAGCAGCTCCTATCAGGGGAACTATGGCTACACCTTC

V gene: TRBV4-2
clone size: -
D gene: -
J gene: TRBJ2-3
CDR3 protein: CASSQTATGTGEQYF
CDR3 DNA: TGTGCCAGCAGCCAAACTGCAACGGGGACGGGTGAGCAGTATTTT

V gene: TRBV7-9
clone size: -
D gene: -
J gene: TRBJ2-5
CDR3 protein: CASSPRTEETQYF
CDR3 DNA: TGTGCCAGCAGCCCCCGGACGGAAGAGACCCAGTACTTC

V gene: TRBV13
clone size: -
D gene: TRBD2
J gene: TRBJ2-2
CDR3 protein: CASSARLAGVTGELFF
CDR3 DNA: TGTGCCAGCAGCGCCCGACTAGCGGGAGTCACCGGGGAGCTGTTTTTT

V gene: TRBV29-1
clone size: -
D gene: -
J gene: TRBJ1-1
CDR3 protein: CSVVNTEAFF
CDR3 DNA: TGCAGCGTTGTCAACACTGAAGCTTTCTTT

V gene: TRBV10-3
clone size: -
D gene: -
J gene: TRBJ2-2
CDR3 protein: CAIKRSQRADTGELFF
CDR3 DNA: TGTGCCATCAAGCGGAGTCAGAGGGCTGACACCGGGGAGCTGTTTTTT

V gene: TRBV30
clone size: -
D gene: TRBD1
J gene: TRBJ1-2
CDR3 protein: CAWGQGAPGYTF
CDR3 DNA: TGTGCCTGGGGACAGGGGGCGCCTGGCTACACCTTC

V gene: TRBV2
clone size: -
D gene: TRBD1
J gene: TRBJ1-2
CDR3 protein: CASRGGRTGFGYTF
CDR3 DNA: TGTGCCAGCAGGGGAGGCAGGACAGGCTTTGGCTACACCTTC

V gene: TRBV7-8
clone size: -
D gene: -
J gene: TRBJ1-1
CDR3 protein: CASSPRQNTEAFF
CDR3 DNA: TGTGCCAGCAGCCCACGACAGAACACTGAAGCTTTCTTT

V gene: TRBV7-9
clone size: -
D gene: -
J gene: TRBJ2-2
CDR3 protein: CASSLEKGRANTGELFF
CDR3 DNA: TGTGCCAGCAGCTTAGAAAAAGGCAGGGCGAACACCGGGGAGCTGTTTTTT

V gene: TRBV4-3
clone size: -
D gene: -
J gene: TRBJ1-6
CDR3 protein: CASSQAGGPLHF
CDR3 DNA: TGCGCCAGCAGCCAAGCGGGTGGGCCCCTCCACTTT

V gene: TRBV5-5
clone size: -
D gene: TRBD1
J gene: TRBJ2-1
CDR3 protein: CASSSLGQDNEQFF
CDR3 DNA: TGTGCCAGCAGCAGCCTTGGACAGGACAATGAGCAGTTCTTC

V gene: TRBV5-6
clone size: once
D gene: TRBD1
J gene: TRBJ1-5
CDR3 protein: CASSWGGQGAMSNQPQHF
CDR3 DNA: TGTGCCAGCAGCTGGGGGGGACAGGGGGCAATGAGCAATCAGCCCCAGCATTTT

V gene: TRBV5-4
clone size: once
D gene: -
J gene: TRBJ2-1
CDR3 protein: CASSLELAGEQFF
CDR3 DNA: TGTGCCAGCAGCTTGGAACTAGCAGGGGAGCAGTTCTTC

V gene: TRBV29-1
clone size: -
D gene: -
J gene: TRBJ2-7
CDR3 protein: CSYTSGYEQYF
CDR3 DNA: TGCAGCTATACCTCCGGGTACGAGCAGTACTTC

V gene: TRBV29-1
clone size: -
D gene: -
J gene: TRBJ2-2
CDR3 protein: CSVLLATQNTGELFF
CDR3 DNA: TGCAGCGTCCTACTTGCGACCCAGAACACCGGGGAGCTGTTTTTT

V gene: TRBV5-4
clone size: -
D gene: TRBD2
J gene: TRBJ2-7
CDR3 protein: CASSLEGLAYEQYF
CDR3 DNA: TGTGCCAGCAGCTTGGAGGGACTAGCCTACGAGCAGTACTTC

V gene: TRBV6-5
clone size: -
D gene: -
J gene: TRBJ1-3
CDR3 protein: CASLSGNTIYF
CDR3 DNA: TGTGCCAGCCTCTCTGGAAACACCATATATTTT

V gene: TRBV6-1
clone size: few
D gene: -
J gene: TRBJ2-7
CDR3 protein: CASKFGGSSYEQYF
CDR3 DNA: TGTGCCAGCAAATTCGGCGGAAGCTCCTACGAGCAGTACTTC